The rows below give T cell receptor beta chains drawn from one sample of a study of T cell responses to AZD1222 COVID-19 vaccine. Using immunoSEQ multiplex PCR, the repertoire was profiled, and TCRdb retains in-frame clones only, with some absent. The sample has 140,000 to 150,000 clones; about 92% are singletons. The starting material was peripheral blood, obtained after recovery from COVID-19. All receptors come from an adult who had recovered from COVID-19. Each CDR3 is given with its conserved first and last residue. A D gene is named only where the DNA matches it firmly. Clone size is stated in some rows and not others, as once, few, many or a class when expanded.

TRBD1,TRBV19,TRBJ1-1,.,TGTGCCAGTGGGACAGGGCTGAACACTGAAGCTTTCTTT,CASGTGLNTEAFF
.,TRBV27,TRBJ2-2,.,TGTGCCAGCAGTGGTAGGGGGGACACCGGGGAGCTGTTTTTT,CASSGRGDTGELFF
.,TRBV19,TRBJ1-2,.,TGTGCCAGTAGTCCCCTGGGGGGGACTGCTAACTATGGCTACACCTTC,CASSPLGGTANYGYTF
TRBD1,TRBV28,TRBJ2-7,.,TGTGCCAGCAGTTTTTTGGACAGGGCTTACGAGCAGTACTTC,CASSFLDRAYEQYF
.,TRBV7-9,TRBJ1-1,few,TGTGCCAGCAGCCTTAGTCCGAGGACTGAAGCTTTCTTT,CASSLSPRTEAFF
TRBD2,TRBV6-5,TRBJ2-1,.,TGTGCCAGCCAGACTAGCGGGACGGCCCAGTTCTTC,CASQTSGTAQFF
.,TRBV28,TRBJ2-3,.,TGTGCCAGCAGTTTAACGGTGGGAGTTAGCACAGATACGCAGTATTTT,CASSLTVGVSTDTQYF
.,TRBV5-4,TRBJ2-1,.,TGTGCCAGCAGCTTGGGCAGCCTGAGCTCCTACAATGAGCAGTTCTTC,CASSLGSLSSYNEQFF
TRBD2,TRBV19,TRBJ2-1,once,TGTGCCAGTAGTATGACGCGGGAGGCCTACAATGAGCAGTTCTTC,CASSMTREAYNEQFF
TRBD2,TRBV7-9,TRBJ2-5,.,TGTGCCAGCAGTTATCGTAGCGGGGTACCCCCCCAAGAGACCCAGTACTTC,CASSYRSGVPPQETQYF
.,TRBV6-5,TRBJ1-1,.,TGTGCCACCCAAGGGGAAACTGAAGCTTTCTTT,CATQGETEAFF
.,TRBV9,TRBJ1-3,.,TGTGCCAGCAGCTCCTCAGATTACTCTGGAAACACCATATATTTT,CASSSSDYSGNTIYF
TRBD2,TRBV7-9,TRBJ2-2,.,TGTGCCAGCCGGACTAGCAGCACCGGGGAGCTGTTTTTT,CASRTSSTGELFF
.,TRBV4-2,TRBJ2-1,.,TGTGCCAGCAGCCAAGTTCTCAGCGGCGATTACAATGAGCAGTTCTTC,CASSQVLSGDYNEQFF
TRBD2,TRBV10-3,TRBJ2-2,.,TGTGCCACGGGTGGCGGGAGTGGGAGGACCGGGGAGCTGTTTTTT,CATGGGSGRTGELFF
.,TRBV19,TRBJ1-5,.,TGTGCCAGTAGCCATGGACAGACTTTAGATAATCAGCCCCAGCATTTT,CASSHGQTLDNQPQHF
.,TRBV28,TRBJ1-2,once,TGTGCCAGCAGTTCTATCTATGGCTACACCTTC,CASSSIYGYTF
.,TRBV28,TRBJ2-6,.,TGTGCCAGCAGTTCGGTTTTAGGGGCTGGGGCCAACGTCCTGACTTTC,CASSSVLGAGANVLTF
.,TRBV7-3,TRBJ2-2,few,TGTGCCAGCAGCTTGGGTAACACCGGGGAGCTGTTTTTT,CASSLGNTGELFF
.,TRBV30,TRBJ2-3,.,TGTGCCTGGGTGAACAGGAGGGAAAGCACAGATACGCAGTATTTT,CAWVNRRESTDTQYF
.,TRBV4-1,TRBJ1-1,.,TGCGCCAGCAGCCAAGGAAGCAGGGCTGAAGCTTTCTTT,CASSQGSRAEAFF
TRBD1,TRBV5-1,TRBJ2-1,.,TGCGCCAGTGGGACAGGTAGTAGTGAGCAGTTCTTC,CASGTGSSEQFF
TRBD1,TRBV4-2,TRBJ1-6,.,TGTGCCAGCAGCCACATCGGGACAGATAATTCACCCCTCCACTTT,CASSHIGTDNSPLHF
.,TRBV18,TRBJ2-5,.,TGTGCCAGCTCACCGGTACAAGAGACCCAGTACTTC,CASSPVQETQYF
.,TRBV9,TRBJ2-1,few,TGTGCCAGCAGCGTAGGAAGAGGAGCGGGCGATATCTACAATGAGCAGTTCTTC,CASSVGRGAGDIYNEQFF
TRBD1,TRBV18,TRBJ2-5,.,TGTGCCAGCTCACCCGGTACCAGGGGGGAGACCCAGTACTTC,CASSPGTRGETQYF
.,TRBV4-1,TRBJ2-7,.,TGCGCCAGCAGCTCCGGGACTCCATACGAGCAGTACTTC,CASSSGTPYEQYF
TRBD1,TRBV27,TRBJ1-3,.,TGTGCCAGCAGAAGGACAGGGGGAAACACCATATATTTT,CASRRTGGNTIYF
TRBD2,TRBV3-1/TRBV3-2,TRBJ2-7,.,TGTGCCAGCAGCCCCGGACTAGCAAGCTGGGAGCAGTACTTC,CASSPGLASWEQYF
.,TRBV5-6,TRBJ2-3,.,TGTGCCAGCAGCTTGGCCTCGTTGACTAGCACAGATACGCAGTATTTT,CASSLASLTSTDTQYF
.,TRBV7-6,TRBJ1-2,.,TGTGCCAGCGGGGCTAACTATGGCTACACCTTC,CASGANYGYTF
.,TRBV28,TRBJ1-2,once,TGTGCCAGCAGTTTATGGGCGTGGGGGGAAGGCAACTATGGCTACACCTTC,CASSLWAWGEGNYGYTF
TRBD2,TRBV5-4,TRBJ2-1,.,TGTGCCAGCAGTACGGGACTAGCGGGAGTGGGGGAGCAGTTCTTC,CASSTGLAGVGEQFF
.,TRBV29-1,TRBJ2-7,.,TGCAGCGTTGAAGATCGGGGCTCCCCGGAGCAGTACTTC,CSVEDRGSPEQYF
TRBD2,TRBV28,TRBJ2-2,.,TGTGCCAGCAGTTTTTCGATGCTAGCGGGAGATAACACCGGGGAGCTGTTTTTT,CASSFSMLAGDNTGELFF
.,TRBV30,TRBJ1-5,.,TGTGCCTGGTCAACAGGAGGCAGGGGCCAGCATTTT,CAWSTGGRGQHF
.,TRBV3-1/TRBV3-2,TRBJ2-7,.,TGTGCCAGCGAGGGGCCAGCCGAGCAGTACTTC,CASEGPAEQYF
.,TRBV10-3,TRBJ2-2,.,TGTGCCATCAGTCCCTACACGGGGGAGCTGTTTTTT,CAISPYTGELFF
.,TRBV7-8,TRBJ2-7,.,TGTGCCAGCAGCTTAAGGGGGGGCGGGAGATACTACGAGCAGTACTTC,CASSLRGGGRYYEQYF